This T cell receptor (beta chain) is drawn from a study of shared clonotypes between healthy human individuals. The CDR3 covers 15 residues. Trimming cost V 4 bases and J 13 bases, with 25 bases left between them. The germline gives CDR1 MDHEN, CDR2 SYDVKM. A deep-level run was used for the assay. Data came from immunoSEQ multiplex PCR; TCRdb stores just in-frame clones and leaves some out. The sample lists some 1,600,000 clones; 95% to 99% were seen once. This clone was found once. Sequencing input: naive CD4+ T cells sorted from blood. Subset in this sample: CD45RA+ positively selected. The chain uses TRBV28 and TRBJ1-2, with D possibly matching TRBD1 (5 bases). This TCR was recovered from a man aged 25 to 45 in good health. In nucleotides, the CDR3 is TGTGCCAGCAGTTCCCTAGGTGGGGCGCTTGGGCTGGGCACCTTC. Its translation: CASSSLGGALGLGTF.